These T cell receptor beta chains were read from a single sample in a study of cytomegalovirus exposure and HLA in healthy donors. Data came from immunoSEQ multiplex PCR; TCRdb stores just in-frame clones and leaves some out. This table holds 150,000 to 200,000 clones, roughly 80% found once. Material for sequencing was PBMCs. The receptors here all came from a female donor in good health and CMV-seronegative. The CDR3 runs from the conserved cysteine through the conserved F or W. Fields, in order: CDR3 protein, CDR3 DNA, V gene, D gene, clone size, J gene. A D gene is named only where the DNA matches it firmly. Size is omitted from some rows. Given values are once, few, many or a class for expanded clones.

CATRQPGNTIYF,TGTGCCACCCGACAGCCTGGAAACACCATATATTTT,TRBV10-3,-,-,TRBJ1-3
CASRTGGAEEKLFF,TGCGCCAGCAGGACAGGGGGCGCGGAAGAAAAACTGTTTTTT,TRBV5-1,TRBD1,-,TRBJ1-4
CASSHRGREVTDTQYF,TGTGCCAGCAGTCACCGCGGGCGGGAGGTAACAGATACGCAGTATTTT,TRBV27,TRBD2,few,TRBJ2-3
CASTDRGINEKLFF,TGTGCCAGCACCGATAGGGGTATCAATGAAAAACTGTTTTTT,TRBV19,-,-,TRBJ1-4
CASSLFQRTNTGELFF,TGCGCCAGCAGCTTGTTCCAGCGGACGAACACCGGGGAGCTGTTTTTT,TRBV5-1,-,-,TRBJ2-2
CASRLAGSTETQYF,TGTGCCAGCCGGTTAGCGGGGTCCACTGAGACCCAGTACTTC,TRBV19,TRBD2,-,TRBJ2-5
CASSLYNGGNEAFF,TGTGCCAGCAGTTTATACAACGGAGGAAATGAAGCTTTCTTT,TRBV27,-,-,TRBJ1-1
CASRGPGAGLINEQFF,TGTGCCAGCAGGGGACCGGGAGCGGGCCTCATCAATGAGCAGTTCTTC,TRBV2,-,-,TRBJ2-1
CASSQVTGVPMNTEAFF,TGCGCCAGCAGCCAAGTCACAGGGGTCCCAATGAACACTGAAGCTTTCTTT,TRBV4-1,TRBD1,-,TRBJ1-1
CAWSVGRVNGYTF,TGTGCCTGGAGTGTGGGCAGGGTCAATGGCTACACCTTC,TRBV30,-,-,TRBJ1-2
CASSLSYGTGAYEQYF,TGTGCCAGCAGCTTATCCTACGGGACAGGGGCCTACGAGCAGTACTTC,TRBV7-6,TRBD1,-,TRBJ2-7
CASSARQAGELFF,TGTGCCAGCAGCGCCAGACAAGCCGGGGAGCTGTTTTTT,TRBV9,-,-,TRBJ2-2
CASSTRTGGYGYTF,TGTGCCAGCAGTACACGGACAGGGGGCTATGGCTACACCTTC,TRBV27,TRBD1,once,TRBJ1-2
CASSLVLGGRELFF,TGTGCCAGCAGCTTAGTTCTGGGAGGAAGGGAGCTGTTTTTT,TRBV11-2,-,-,TRBJ2-2
CASSQLVWQGALTNEKLFF,TGTGCCAGCAGCCAGCTGGTCTGGCAGGGGGCACTAACTAATGAAAAACTGTTTTTT,TRBV4-2,TRBD1,-,TRBJ1-4
CASTVGGEETQYF,TGTGCCAGCACCGTCGGGGGAGAAGAGACCCAGTACTTC,TRBV5-5,-,once,TRBJ2-5
CASRGTPGNTIYF,TGTGCCAGCAGGGGGACACCAGGAAACACCATATATTTT,TRBV7-2,-,few,TRBJ1-3
CASSEFFYEQYF,TGCGCCAGCAGTGAGTTCTTCTACGAGCAGTACTTC,TRBV10-1,-,-,TRBJ2-7
CASQSRGTGLMVAFF,TGTGCCAGCCAATCGAGGGGGACAGGGCTTATGGTAGCTTTCTTT,TRBV19,TRBD1,-,TRBJ1-1
CASSSLQGVGNSPLHF,TGTGCCAGCAGCTCCTTACAGGGAGTTGGGAATTCACCCCTCCACTTT,TRBV11-2,-,-,TRBJ1-6
CASSQGSTTEAFF,TGCGCCAGCAGCCAGGGCTCAACCACTGAAGCTTTCTTT,TRBV4-1,-,-,TRBJ1-1
CASSFTSSGRRTGELFF,TGTGCCAGCAGCTTTACGTCTAGCGGGAGGAGGACCGGGGAGCTGTTTTTT,TRBV5-4,TRBD2,-,TRBJ2-2
CASVHADRDTGELFF,TGTGCCAGCGTCCACGCGGACAGAGACACCGGGGAGCTGTTTTTT,TRBV28,-,-,TRBJ2-2
CASSAFQTSGAITDTQYF,TGTGCCAGCAGCGCCTTCCAAACTAGCGGGGCGATCACAGATACGCAGTATTTT,TRBV9,TRBD2,-,TRBJ2-3
CASSLGLAGEETQYF,TGTGCCAGCAGCTTGGGACTAGCGGGGGAAGAGACCCAGTACTTC,TRBV5-4,TRBD2,-,TRBJ2-5
CATSRSQFSGNTIYF,TGTGCCACCAGCAGGTCTCAGTTCTCTGGAAACACCATATATTTT,TRBV15,-,-,TRBJ1-3